The 25 T cell receptor beta chains below come from one sample, sequenced in a study of cytomegalovirus exposure and HLA in healthy donors. The PCR contained 60 Vbeta and 13 Jbeta primers. Clones were read by immunoSEQ multiplex PCR, and TCRdb kept only the in-frame ones, dropping some. The sample has under 65,000 clones, around 80% seen once. The sequencing input was PBMCs. These receptors were taken from a man aged 25 to 45 in good health and CMV-seropositive.

The J gene is TRBJ2-7, the V gene TRBV21-1; the DNA was not used to check the table's D call, TRBD2. TRBV21-1 has pseudogene status. The CDR3 is 15 amino acids. The CDR3 DNA reads TGTGCCAGCATATCGGCGGCAGACGTTGGTCCTGGGCAGTACTTC. The encoded protein is CASISAADVGPGQYF.

CDR3 in DNA: TGTGCCAGCCGGGACAGGGATAGCGAGCAGTACTTC. It encodes CASRDRDSEQYF. The genes are TRBV19 and TRBJ2-7; 9 bases fit TRBD1. Germline V gene sequence: CDR1 LNHDA, CDR2 SQIVND (reference sequence). With V trimmed by 9 bases and J by 6 bases, 6 bases remained unmatched. The CDR3 is 12 amino acids.

The V call is TRBV5-1, the J call TRBJ2-7, with D possibly being TRBD1 (5 bases). Germline CDR1 SGHRS, CDR2 YFSETQ. V lost 4 bases, J lost 2 bases, and 13 bases lay in between. There are 14 residues in the CDR3. The CDR3 nucleotides are TGCGCCAGCAGCCTGGTGGCAGGGCCCTACGAGCAGTACTTC. Its translation is CASSLVAGPYEQYF. Full variable domain (remainder filled in from reference TRBV5-1 and TRBJ2-7): KAGVTQTPRYLIKTRGQQVTLSCSPISGHRSVSWYQQTPGQGLQFLFEYFSETQRNKGNFPGRFSGRQFSNSRSEMNVSTLELGDSALYLCASSLVAGPYEQYFGPGTRLTVT.

The chain uses TRBV27 and TRBJ1-5, with 12 bases matching TRBD1. Germline V gene sequence: CDR1 MNHEY, CDR2 SMNVEV (reference sequence). V lost 6 bases and J lost 2; bases outside the gene matches: 8. The CDR3 extends over 17 amino acids. The CDR3 DNA sequence: TGTGCCAGCAGCGGGACAGGGGGCGCCCGGGGCAATCAGCCCCAGCATTTT. Translation gives CASSGTGGARGNQPQHF.

The J gene is TRBJ2-3, the V gene TRBV5-6; weak D call: TRBD1 (5 bases). V was pared by 6 bases and J by 0 bases, with 14 bases between. The length of the CDR3 is 15 residues. Germline V gives CDR1 SGHDT, CDR2 YYEEEE. The CDR3 DNA reads TGTGCCAGCATAACAGGATTCCTTAGCACAGATACGCAGTATTTT. It encodes CASITGFLSTDTQYF.

The rearrangement links TRBV7-9 to TRBJ1-6, with TRBD1 matching over 7 bases. In germline, CDR1 is SEHNR, CDR2 FQNEAQ (reference sequence). The CDR3 runs to 15 residues. V lost 4 bases and J lost 6; bases outside the gene matches: 6. This CDR3 reads CASSSGQNFNSPLHF. CDR3 coding DNA: TGTGCCAGCAGCTCGGGACAGAATTTTAATTCACCCCTCCACTTT.

This clone was seen a single time. This chain uses TRBV4-1 with TRBJ1-1; D not certain. Trimming shortened V by 1 base and J by 11 bases, and 8 bases separated the two germline ends. The CDR3 contains 11 residues. The germline gives CDR1 MGHRA, CDR2 YSYEKL. This CDR3 is CASSQGRGAFF. The CDR3 coding sequence is TGCGCCAGCAGCCAAGGTCGAGGGGCTTTCTTT.

The chain recombines TRBV29-1 with TRBJ2-3; TRBD2 matches at 11 bases. V lost 1 base to trimming and J lost 2 bases; unmatched junction nucleotides: 8. The CDR3 is made up of 17 amino acids. The germline gives CDR1 SQVTM, CDR2 ANQGSEA. The CDR3 region is CSVEALAGGSPTDTQYF. Written as DNA, the CDR3 is TGCAGCGTTGAAGCTTTAGCGGGGGGGTCCCCCACAGATACGCAGTATTTT.

The gene calls are TRBV16 and TRBJ1-2; tentative D call: TRBD1 (5 bases). The CDR3 length is 15 residues. From germline, CDR1 is KGHSY and CDR2 FQNENV. V shed 3 bases and J shed 3 bases, with 14 bases lying between them. The CDR3: CASSHPGPVYYGYTF. The CDR3 coding sequence is TGTGCCAGCAGCCACCCAGGGCCGGTTTACTATGGCTACACCTTC.

V usage is TRBV6-5 and J usage is TRBJ2-5; D might be TRBD1 (6 bases). CDR1 and CDR2 from the germline V gene are MNHEY and SVGAGI. Trimming removed 6 bases at V and 2 bases at J, with 16 bases between. The CDR3 is 15 amino acids. In DNA form, the CDR3 reads TGTGCCAGCAGAGTGTTGGGGGCAGGACAAGAGACCCAGTACTTC. This encodes CASRVLGAGQETQYF.

The V and J genes are TRBV2 and TRBJ2-3; 10 bases align to TRBD1. V gave up 6 bases and J gave up 8 bases; unmatched junction bases: 5. Per germline, CDR1 SNHLY and CDR2 FYNNEI. The CDR3 totals 13 residues. CDR3 amino acids: CASRDRGQGTQYF. CDR3 nucleotides: TGTGCCAGCAGAGACAGGGGGCAGGGTACGCAGTATTTT.

The chain carries TRBV6-6 and TRBJ1-1; possibly TRBD1 for D (5 bases). This CDR3 contains 14 residues. V lost 8 bases, J lost 0 bases, and 13 bases lay in between. Germline V CDR1 and CDR2: MNHNY, SVGAGI (reference sequence). CDR3 bases: TGTGCCAGCCTACGGCAGGACATGAACACTGAAGCTTTCTTT. Its translation: CASLRQDMNTEAFF.

This clone has just one count. The rearrangement uses TRBV4-2 and TRBJ2-7, with 8 positions matching TRBD2. Germline V gives CDR1 LGHNA, CDR2 YNFKEQ. This CDR3 has 16 residues. With 1 base clipped from V and 4 bases from J, the junction kept 9 bases outside the gene matches. CDR3 nucleotides: TGTGCCAGCAGCCAAGGCCAGGGTAGCGGGGATTACGAGCAGTACTTC. Translated: CASSQGQGSGDYEQYF.

This rearrangement joins TRBV5-5 to TRBJ2-3, with a possible D match to TRBD2 (5 bases). V was shortened by 6 bases and J by 1 base, with 15 bases between the two germline ends. The germline V gene has CDR1 SGHKS and CDR2 YYEKEE (reference sequence). This CDR3 is built from 15 residues. DNA of the CDR3: TGTGCCAGCACCTTCAGTCAGAGGGGCACAGATACGCAGTATTTT. It yields the protein CASTFSQRGTDTQYF.

V usage is TRBV6-4 and J usage is TRBJ1-6; TRBD1 matches at 7 bases. The CDR3 is made up of 13 amino acids. Germline V gene lookup returns CDR1 MRHNA and CDR2 SNTAGT. With 6 bases clipped from V and 8 bases from J, the junction kept 4 bases outside the gene matches. The CDR3 loop reads CASSYRGDSPLHF. CDR3 nucleotides: TGTGCCAGCAGCTACAGGGGAGATTCACCCCTCCACTTT.

V is TRBV18 and J is TRBJ1-5; D gene ambiguous. Germline-derived CDR1 and CDR2 are KGHSH and LQKENI. Trimming took off 5 bases at V and 9 bases at J, with 14 bases between the two ends. The CDR3 runs 13 residues. This CDR3 reads CASSYAAERPQHF. The CDR3 coding sequence is TGTGCCAGCTCATACGCGGCTGAGAGGCCCCAGCATTTT.

The chain uses TRBV5-1 and TRBJ1-4, with D uncertain. V shed 0 bases and J shed 4 bases, with 7 bases lying between them. CDR3 length equals 14 residues. Germline V gene data show CDR1 as SGHRS and CDR2 as YFSETQ. As DNA, the CDR3 is TGCGCCAGCAGCTTGGGCCAGTTTAATGAAAAACTGTTTTTT. It codes for CASSLGQFNEKLFF.

J is TRBJ1-6 and V is TRBV9, with D perhaps matching TRBD1 (6 bases). The CDR3 totals 15 residues. Germline V gives CDR1 SGDLS, CDR2 YYNGEE. The V end lost 4 bases, the J end lost 7 bases, and 15 bases lay between the germline ends. The CDR3 loop is CASSPGGGNNSPLHF. The CDR3 DNA follows: TGTGCCAGCAGCCCGGGGGGGGGCAACAATTCACCCCTCCACTTT. The complete variable domain, with remaining parts taken from reference TRBV9 and TRBJ1-6, reads DSGVTQTPKHLITATGQRVTLRCSPRSGDLSVYWYQQSLDQGLQFLIQYYNGEERAKGNILERFSAQQFPDLHSELNLSSLELGDSALYFCASSPGGGNNSPLHFGNGTRLTVT.

Here the CDR3 reads CASSFWAGQGAAAFF. CDR3 nucleotide sequence: TGCGCCAGCAGCTTTTGGGCGGGACAGGGGGCTGCAGCTTTCTTT. The V call is TRBV5-1, the J call TRBJ1-1; TRBD1 aligns across 12 bases. V was pared by 2 bases and J by 10 bases, with 9 bases of the junction left unmatched. The CDR3 covers 15 residues. Germline CDR1 SGHRS, CDR2 YFSETQ.

The chain couples TRBV21-1 to TRBJ2-7; the table's D call of TRBD2 was not tested on the DNA. TRBV21-1 corresponds to a pseudogene. The length of the CDR3 is 14 residues. The CDR3 DNA reads TGTGCCAGCAGCCCCGAGGAGGAATCCTACGAGCAGTACTTC. It encodes CASSPEEESYEQYF.

The V gene is TRBV28, the J gene TRBJ1-5, with D maybe TRBD1 (5 bases). Germline lookup yields CDR1 MDHEN and CDR2 SYDVKM. The CDR3 length is 13 residues. Trimming took 6 bases from V and 5 from J, leaving 11 bases between them. The CDR3 reads CASRRQLYQPQHF. The CDR3 coding sequence is TGTGCCAGCAGGCGACAGTTATATCAGCCCCAGCATTTT.

The rearrangement uses TRBV7-3 and TRBJ2-1; 7 bases map to TRBD2. Germline CDR1 SGHTA, CDR2 FQGTGA. The V gene end was trimmed by 3 bases and the J gene end by 9 bases; junction bases not matched to a gene: 8. This CDR3 contains 14 residues. The CDR3 sequence: CASSFSGREGEQFF. In DNA form, the CDR3 reads TGTGCCAGCAGCTTTTCAGGGAGGGAAGGTGAGCAGTTCTTC. Full variable domain (outside the CDR3, taken from reference TRBV7-3 and TRBJ2-1): GAGVSQTPSNKVTEKGKYVELRCDPISGHTALYWYRQSLGQGPEFLIYFQGTGAADDSGLPNDRFFAVRPEGSVSTLKIQRTERGDSAVYLCASSFSGREGEQFFGPGTRLTVL.

Only a few counts were recorded for this clone. The genes are TRBV5-1 and TRBJ2-3; D not certain. The V gene's germline CDR1 is SGHRS and CDR2 YFSETQ. CDR3 size: 16 residues. V shed 0 bases and J shed 2 bases, with 13 bases lying between them. For the CDR3, the DNA is TGCGCCAGCAGCTTGGACCTAACCCTGATCACAGATACGCAGTATTTT. Its protein product is CASSLDLTLITDTQYF.

The chain employs TRBV5-8 and TRBJ2-1; 9 nucleotides agree with TRBD1. The CDR3 loop spans 14 amino acids. Germline-derived CDR1 and CDR2 are SGHTS and YDEGEE. J was trimmed by 9 bases and V by 8 bases; bases with no gene match: 12. The CDR3, as DNA: TGTGCCAGTCGTACGGGACAGGGATTGGGTGAGCAGTTCTTC. It is translated as CASRTGQGLGEQFF.

The chain joins TRBV6-4 to TRBJ2-1; 9 positions match TRBD2. CDR1 MRHNA and CDR2 SNTAGT come from the germline V gene. Trimming at V came to 0 bases and at J to 4 bases, leaving 1 base not matched to a gene. This CDR3 contains 15 residues. The CDR3 here is CASSDSRGGYNEQFF. DNA of the CDR3: TGTGCCAGCAGTGACTCGCGGGGGGGATACAATGAGCAGTTCTTC.